Listed here are 5 T cell receptor beta chains from one sample, sequenced in a study of early T cells in non-severe SARS-CoV-2 infection. TCRdb analysed the 5' RACE reads with MiXCR anew, one entry per CDR3 protein. The sample yields tens of thousands of distinct CDR3 sequences, about 15% seen once. Sequencing was performed on whole blood, taken at baseline. The receptors stem from an adult who was a healthcare worker with PCR-confirmed SARS-CoV-2 infection or an uninfected control (not recorded which).

The gene calls are TRBV19 and TRBJ2-2; D is undetermined. Germline V gene sequence: CDR1 LNHDA, CDR2 SQIVND (reference sequence). The CDR3 spans 14 residues. V was cut by 5 bases and J by 3 bases, with 10 bases left in between. In DNA, the CDR3 is TGTGCCAGTAGTTTCACGACACACACCGGGGAGCTGTTTTTT. Amino acid sequence: CASSFTTHTGELFF.

This clonotype was counted only a few times. The J gene is TRBJ2-7, the V gene TRBV28; no reliable D call. CDR1 is MDHEN and CDR2 is SYDVKM in the germline V gene. V gave up 8 bases and J gave up 3 bases, with 11 bases separating them. This CDR3 contains 12 residues. The CDR3 reads CASADTFYEQYF. In DNA, the CDR3 is TGTGCCAGCGCAGACACTTTCTACGAGCAGTACTTC.

This clonotype was counted between two and nine times. The rearrangement uses TRBV7-2 and TRBJ2-5; 7 positions match TRBD2. CDR3 length: 13 amino acids. Trimming removed 5 bases from V and 5 bases from J; junction bases left unmatched: 5. CDR1 is SGHTA, CDR2 FQGNSA, per germline. The CDR3 is CASSPRREETQYF. The CDR3 coding sequence is TGTGCCAGCAGCCCTCGGCGGGAGGAGACCCAGTACTTC.

The V gene is TRBV5-5, the J gene TRBJ1-5; D is possibly TRBD1 (5 bases). V lost 2 bases, J lost 5 bases, and 11 bases lay in between. CDR3 length equals 14 residues. Germline lookup yields CDR1 SGHKS and CDR2 YYEKEE (reference sequence). In DNA, the CDR3 is TGTGCCAGCAGCTTATCAGGGAGCTATCAGCCCCAGCATTTT. Protein sequence: CASSLSGSYQPQHF.

This clonotype occurred a few times. The J gene is TRBJ2-1, the V gene TRBV2; D is unresolved. Germline values: CDR1 SNHLY, CDR2 FYNNEI. This CDR3 contains 15 residues. The V end was cut by 4 bases, the J end by 0 bases, with 10 bases between. CDR3 DNA: TGTGCCAGCAGTGCCGAGAGTAGCTCCTACAATGAGCAGTTCTTC. Residues: CASSAESSSYNEQFF.